The sample holds a few counts of the clone carrying this T cell receptor beta chain. TCRdb recomputed calls from the 5' RACE reads with MiXCR, one row per CDR3 protein. The sample consists of 550,000 to 750,000 distinct CDR3 sequences, 13% of them appearing once. This record comes from a study of T cells after yellow fever vaccination. Germline CDR1 reads KGHSH; CDR2 reads LQKENI. This CDR3 contains 15 residues. The V gene lost 3 bases and the J gene lost 5 bases, with 17 bases spanning the gap. The sequence was collected from a man younger than 40 who received the YFV17D yellow fever vaccine. V and J are TRBV18 and TRBJ2-7, with D possibly matching TRBD1 (6 bases). Sequencing was performed on PBMCs, taken on the day of the yellow fever booster vaccination. The CDR3 DNA reads TGTGCCAGCTCACCTTACCGGACAGAGCATAACGAGCAGTACTTC. Translating it yields CASSPYRTEHNEQYF.